This TCR beta chain came from a study of long-term antiretroviral therapy in people with HIV. Study at large: First collections came about a decade before the 2015 immediate-ART recommendation.

At the survey level, the v3.0 immunoSEQ assay was run. Repertoires were generated with immunoSEQ multiplex PCR, while TCRdb's copy carries only in-frame clones and drops some. The sample yields around 35,000 clones, over 70% seen once. V lost 1 base to trimming and J lost 0 bases, with 7 bases between them. Germline V gives CDR1 SQVTM, CDR2 ANQGSEA. The CDR3 covers 14 residues. The receptor comes from a woman between 45 and 60 years old with HIV. Sequenced material: unsorted PBMCs, taken 3.1 years after starting antiretroviral therapy. The chain has TRBV29-1 and TRBJ1-3; D is undetermined. This CDR3 is CSVEAGSSGNTIYF. The CDR3 nucleotides are TGCAGCGTTGAAGCCGGAAGCTCTGGAAACACCATATATTTT.